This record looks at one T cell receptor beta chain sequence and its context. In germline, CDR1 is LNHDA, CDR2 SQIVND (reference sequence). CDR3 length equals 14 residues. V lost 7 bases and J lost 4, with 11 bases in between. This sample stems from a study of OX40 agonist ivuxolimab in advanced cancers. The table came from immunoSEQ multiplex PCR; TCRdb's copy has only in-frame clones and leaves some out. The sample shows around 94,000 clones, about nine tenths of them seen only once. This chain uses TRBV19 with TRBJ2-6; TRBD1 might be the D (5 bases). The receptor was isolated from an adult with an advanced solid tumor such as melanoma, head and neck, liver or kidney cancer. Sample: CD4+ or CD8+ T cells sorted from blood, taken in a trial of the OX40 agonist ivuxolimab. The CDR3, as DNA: TGTGCCAGTAAATCGACAGCCGGGGCCAACGTCCTGACTTTC. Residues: CASKSTAGANVLTF.